There are many counts of the clone carrying this T cell receptor beta chain. This record belongs to a study of early T cells in non-severe SARS-CoV-2 infection. Germline lookup yields CDR1 SGHDN and CDR2 FVKESK. V was pared by 4 bases and J by 4 bases, with 6 bases of the junction left unmatched. The CDR3 runs 14 residues. TCRdb reanalysed the 5' RACE reads using MiXCR and keeps one entry per CDR3 protein. Of 20,000 to 25,000 distinct CDR3 sequences listed, 5.3% are singletons. The chain combines TRBV14 with TRBJ1-1; 7 bases are shared with TRBD1. The TCR sequence derives from an adult who was a healthcare worker with PCR-confirmed SARS-CoV-2 infection or an uninfected control (not recorded which). Sequencing was carried out using whole blood. The CDR3 spells CASSRQGDATEAFF. CDR3 DNA sequence: TGTGCCAGCAGCCGACAGGGAGACGCCACTGAAGCTTTCTTT.